These T cell receptor beta chains were read from a single sample in a study of T cell responses to AZD1222 COVID-19 vaccine. Assay used: immunoSEQ multiplex PCR; TCRdb lists only in-frame clones, some missing. The sample records tens of thousands of clones, 92% being singletons. Here the sequenced sample was peripheral blood, taken 28 days after the second AZD1222 dose. The source is an adult who received the AZD1222 COVID-19 vaccine. CDR3s include the opening cysteine and the closing phenylalanine or tryptophan. Each record gives: clone size, CDR3 length, D gene, J gene, V gene, CDR3 DNA, CDR3 protein. The D gene is left open where the match is weak. Rows may omit the clone size; those that give it use once, few, many or a size class.

clone size: NA; CDR3 length: 14; D gene: TRBD1; J gene: TRBJ1-5; V gene: TRBV5-1; CDR3 DNA: TGCGCCAGCAGCCCGGACAGGGGCGATCAGCCCCAGCATTTT; CDR3 protein: CASSPDRGDQPQHF
clone size: NA; CDR3 length: 18; D gene: TRBD1; J gene: TRBJ1-3; V gene: TRBV4-3; CDR3 DNA: TGCGCCAGCAGCCGAACCGGAGCTGGGACAGGGGCTGGAAACACCATATATTTT; CDR3 protein: CASSRTGAGTGAGNTIYF
clone size: NA; CDR3 length: 15; D gene: TRBD1; J gene: TRBJ1-2; V gene: TRBV7-3; CDR3 DNA: TGTGCCAGCAGCTTAACGGGACAGGTCGCTTTTGGCTACACCTTC; CDR3 protein: CASSLTGQVAFGYTF
clone size: NA; CDR3 length: 15; D gene: NA; J gene: TRBJ1-3; V gene: TRBV18; CDR3 DNA: TGTGCCAGCTCACCGACAGTGAGCTCTGGAAACACCATATATTTT; CDR3 protein: CASSPTVSSGNTIYF
clone size: NA; CDR3 length: 14; D gene: NA; J gene: TRBJ2-7; V gene: TRBV19; CDR3 DNA: TGTGCCAGTAGCCCAGGACTACTCTCCTACGAGCAGTACTTC; CDR3 protein: CASSPGLLSYEQYF
clone size: NA; CDR3 length: 16; D gene: NA; J gene: TRBJ1-1; V gene: TRBV18; CDR3 DNA: TGTGCCAGCTCACCTTTACCGGCACGTTCGGGAACTGAAGCTTTCTTT; CDR3 protein: CASSPLPARSGTEAFF
clone size: NA; CDR3 length: 13; D gene: TRBD1; J gene: TRBJ1-5; V gene: TRBV30; CDR3 DNA: TGTGCCTGGGGACAGGGGGGCAATCAGCCCCAGCATTTT; CDR3 protein: CAWGQGGNQPQHF
clone size: few; CDR3 length: 15; D gene: TRBD2; J gene: TRBJ2-1; V gene: TRBV14; CDR3 DNA: TGTGCCAGCAGCCATCTGGCGGGGGGGCTCAATGAGCAGTTCTTC; CDR3 protein: CASSHLAGGLNEQFF
clone size: NA; CDR3 length: 13; D gene: TRBD1; J gene: TRBJ2-5; V gene: TRBV7-2; CDR3 DNA: TGTGCCAGCAGTCGTGACAGGGGAGAGACCCAGTACTTC; CDR3 protein: CASSRDRGETQYF
clone size: once; CDR3 length: 13; D gene: TRBD1; J gene: TRBJ1-2; V gene: TRBV30; CDR3 DNA: TGTGCCTGGAGTGTTCAGGGGGCCTATGGCTACACCTTC; CDR3 protein: CAWSVQGAYGYTF
clone size: NA; CDR3 length: 12; D gene: NA; J gene: TRBJ2-1; V gene: TRBV9; CDR3 DNA: TGTGCCAGCAGCGTAGCCCAGGGAGAGCAGTTCTTC; CDR3 protein: CASSVAQGEQFF